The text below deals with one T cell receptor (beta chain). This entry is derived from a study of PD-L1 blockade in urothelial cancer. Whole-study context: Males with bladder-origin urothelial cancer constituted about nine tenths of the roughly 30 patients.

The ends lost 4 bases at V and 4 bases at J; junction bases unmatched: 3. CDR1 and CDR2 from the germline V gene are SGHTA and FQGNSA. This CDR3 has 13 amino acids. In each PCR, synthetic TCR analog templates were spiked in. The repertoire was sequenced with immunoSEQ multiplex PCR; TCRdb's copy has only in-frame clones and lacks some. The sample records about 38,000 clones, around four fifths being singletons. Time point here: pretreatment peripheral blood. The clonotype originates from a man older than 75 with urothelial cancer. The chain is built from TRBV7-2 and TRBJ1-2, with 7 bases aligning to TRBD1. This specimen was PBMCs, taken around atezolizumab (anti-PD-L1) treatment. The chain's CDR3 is CASSSDRTYGYTF. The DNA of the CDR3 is TGTGCCAGCAGCTCGGACAGGACCTATGGCTACACCTTC.